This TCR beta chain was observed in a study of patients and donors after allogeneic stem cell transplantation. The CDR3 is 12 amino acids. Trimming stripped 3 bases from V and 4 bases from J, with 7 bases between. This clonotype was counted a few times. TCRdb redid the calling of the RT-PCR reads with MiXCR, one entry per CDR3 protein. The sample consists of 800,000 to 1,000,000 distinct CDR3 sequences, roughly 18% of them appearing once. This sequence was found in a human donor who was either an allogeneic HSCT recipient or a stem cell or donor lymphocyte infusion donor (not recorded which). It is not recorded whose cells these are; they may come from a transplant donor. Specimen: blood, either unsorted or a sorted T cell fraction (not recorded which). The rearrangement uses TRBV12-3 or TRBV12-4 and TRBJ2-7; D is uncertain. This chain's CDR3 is CASSFERYEQYF. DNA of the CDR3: TGTGCCAGCAGTTTTGAAAGATACGAGCAGTACTTC.